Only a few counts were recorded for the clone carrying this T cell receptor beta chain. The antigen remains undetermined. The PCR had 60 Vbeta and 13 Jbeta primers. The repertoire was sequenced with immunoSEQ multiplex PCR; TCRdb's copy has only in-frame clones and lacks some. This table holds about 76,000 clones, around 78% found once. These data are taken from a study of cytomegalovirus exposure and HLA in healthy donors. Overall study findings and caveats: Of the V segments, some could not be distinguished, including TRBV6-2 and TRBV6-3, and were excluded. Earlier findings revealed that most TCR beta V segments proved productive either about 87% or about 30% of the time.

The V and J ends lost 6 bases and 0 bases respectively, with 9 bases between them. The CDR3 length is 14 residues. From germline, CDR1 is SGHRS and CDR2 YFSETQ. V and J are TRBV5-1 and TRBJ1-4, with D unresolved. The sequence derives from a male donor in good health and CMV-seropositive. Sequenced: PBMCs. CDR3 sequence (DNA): TGCGCCAGCAAGGTGACTGCAACTAATGAAAAACTGTTTTTT. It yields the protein CASKVTATNEKLFF. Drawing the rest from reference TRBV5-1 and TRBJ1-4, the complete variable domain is KAGVTQTPRYLIKTRGQQVTLSCSPISGHRSVSWYQQTPGQGLQFLFEYFSETQRNKGNFPGRFSGRQFSNSRSEMNVSTLELGDSALYLCASKVTATNEKLFFGSGTQLSVL.